These 2 T cell receptor beta chains came from one sample sequenced in a study of OX40 agonist ivuxolimab in advanced cancers. The data were produced by immunoSEQ multiplex PCR, yet TCRdb's version contains in-frame clones alone and is incomplete. This table has approximately 70,000 clones, roughly four fifths appearing once. Sequencing was performed on CD4+ or CD8+ T cells sorted from blood, taken in a trial of the OX40 agonist ivuxolimab. The receptors were gathered from an adult with an advanced solid tumor such as melanoma, head and neck, liver or kidney cancer.

The table lists this clone with a few counts. The chain uses TRBV7-8 and TRBJ1-2; TRBD1 is a possible D gene (6 bases). Trimming pared 5 bases from V and 0 bases from J, leaving 16 bases between. The CDR3 spans 16 residues. Germline assignment: CDR1 SGHVS and CDR2 FQNEAQ. The CDR3 sequence is CASSPLGQQANYGYTF. For the CDR3, the DNA is TGTGCCAGCAGCCCCCTAGGACAGCAAGCTAACTATGGCTACACCTTC. The full variable domain, rest sourced from reference TRBV7-8 and TRBJ1-2, is GAGVSQSPRYKVAKRGQDVALRCDPISGHVSLFWYQQALGQGPEFLTYFQNEAQLDKSGLPSDRFFAERPEGSVSTLKIQRTQQEDSAVYLCASSPLGQQANYGYTFGSGTRLTVV.

This sequence joins TRBV25-1 and TRBJ1-2; 7 positions agree with TRBD1. CDR3 length equals 12 residues. Germline CDR1 is MGHDK and CDR2 is SYGVNS. The V gene end was trimmed by 4 bases and the J gene end by 4 bases; junction bases not matched to a gene: 0. CDR3 nucleotide sequence: TGTGCCAGCAGTGCAGGGGGCTATGGCTACACCTTC. It encodes CASSAGGYGYTF.